This is a list of T cell receptor beta chains from one sample in a study of blood T cell repertoires in COVID-19. Repertoires were generated with immunoSEQ multiplex PCR, while TCRdb's copy carries only in-frame clones and drops some. The table has tens of thousands of clones, 89% seen once. Sample: peripheral blood. Receptors were obtained from a man aged 65 to 79 with active or convalescent COVID-19. The CDR3 runs from the conserved cysteine through the conserved F or W. Fields, in order: V gene, D gene, J gene, CDR3 length, clone size, CDR3 protein, CDR3 DNA. D genes are given only for firm matches. Clone sizes are given selectively: once, few, many, or a class where the clone is expanded.

>TRBV5-8|NA|TRBJ1-5|15|NA
CASSLVRGNNQPQHF
TGTGCCAGCAGCTTGGTAAGAGGTAACAATCAGCCCCAGCATTTT
>TRBV5-1|TRBD2|TRBJ2-1|16|once
CASRASGGSSYNEQFF
TGCGCCAGCAGGGCTAGCGGGGGCAGCTCCTACAATGAGCAGTTCTTC
>TRBV7-2|NA|TRBJ1-2|14|NA
CASSLGQSNYGYTF
TGTGCCAGCAGCTTAGGACAAAGTAACTATGGCTACACCTTC
>TRBV18|TRBD2|TRBJ2-1|15|NA
CASSPQAGDYNEQFF
TGTGCCAGCTCACCACAGGCGGGGGATTACAATGAGCAGTTCTTC
>TRBV6-6|NA|TRBJ1-1|10|NA
CASKGGEAFF
TGTGCCAGCAAAGGGGGTGAAGCTTTCTTT
>TRBV7-2|NA|TRBJ1-2|13|NA
CASSLEGGPGYTF
TGTGCCAGCAGCTTAGAGGGAGGGCCTGGCTACACCTTC
>TRBV6-2/TRBV6-3|TRBD1|TRBJ2-3|16|NA
CASSPRTGGLTDTQYF
TGTGCCAGCAGTCCCCGGACAGGGGGTCTTACAGATACGCAGTATTTT
>TRBV4-3|NA|TRBJ2-2|17|few
CASSQAGRGRSTGELFF
TGCGCCAGCAGCCAAGCAGGCAGGGGGAGGAGCACCGGGGAGCTGTTTTTT
>TRBV5-5|TRBD1|TRBJ1-5|16|NA
CASSSGTAMGNQPQHF
TGTGCCAGCAGCTCCGGGACAGCCATGGGCAATCAGCCCCAGCATTTT
>TRBV29-1|TRBD2|TRBJ2-7|14|NA
CSAGLAGGSYEQYF
TGCAGCGCGGGACTAGCGGGGGGCTCCTACGAGCAGTACTTC
>TRBV29-1|NA|TRBJ2-3|13|NA
CSVDAGALDTQYF
TGCAGCGTTGACGCAGGGGCCTTGGATACGCAGTATTTT
>TRBV3-1/TRBV3-2|TRBD1|TRBJ2-7|17|once
CASSQVPDRISVHEQYF
TGTGCCAGCAGCCAAGTCCCGGACAGGATCTCGGTCCACGAGCAGTACTTC
>TRBV7-8|NA|TRBJ1-1|15|NA
CASSFDRLMNTEAFF
TGTGCCAGCAGCTTTGACAGACTTATGAACACTGAAGCTTTCTTT